The entry below describes one TCR beta chain. Its antigen remains unknown. The CDR3 contains 15 residues. The germline V gene encodes CDR1 MNHNY and CDR2 SVGAGI (reference sequence). V lost 6 bases and J lost 2, with 17 bases in between. This entry is derived from a study of cytomegalovirus exposure and HLA in healthy donors. Overall study findings and caveats: Researchers counted roughly 150 TCR beta chains as cytomegalovirus-associated.

The PCR ran on 60 Vbeta and 13 Jbeta primers. TCRdb keeps only in-frame clones here, not all; method: immunoSEQ multiplex PCR. This table has about 170,000 clones, around 81% appearing once. The sequence was collected from a woman in her late teens or twenties in good health and CMV-seropositive. The specimen sequenced was PBMCs. The rearrangement links TRBV6-6 to TRBJ2-7, with D possibly being TRBD2 (6 bases). CDR3 DNA sequence: TGTGCCAGCAGACCCGGACTAAGCCCAGCCTACGAGCAGTACTTC. It translates to CASRPGLSPAYEQYF.